This entry lists 10 T cell receptor beta chains sequenced from one sample in a study of blood T cells in healthy people across ages. Using a J-beta primer mix together with a sample-barcoded 5' primer, a second PCR was run for roughly 6 to 11 cycles. TCRdb re-derived calls from the 5' RACE reads in MiXCR, one entry per CDR3 protein. The sample records 700,000 to 950,000 distinct CDR3 sequences, roughly 50% being singletons. Sequenced: blood. The source is a man aged 25 to 45 in good health.

The chain joins TRBV7-6 to TRBJ2-5; TRBD1 is a possible D gene (6 bases). V shed 5 bases and J shed 3 bases, with 16 bases lying between them. CDR1 is SGHVS, CDR2 FNYEAQ, per germline. This CDR3 region has 15 residues. The CDR3: CASSANSGAEETQYF. In DNA form, the CDR3 reads TGTGCCAGCAGCGCGAATTCAGGGGCGGAAGAGACCCAGTACTTC. The full variable domain, in which reference TRBV7-6 and TRBJ2-5 provide the parts outside the CDR3, is GAGVSQSPRYKVTKRGQDVALRCDPISGHVSLYWYRQALGQGPEFLTYFNYEAQQDKSGLPNDRFSAERPEGSISTLTIQRTEQRDSAMYRCASSANSGAEETQYFGPGTRLLVL.

This clonotype was seen a handful of times. This chain joins TRBV18 and TRBJ2-7; weak D call: TRBD2 (6 bases). The germline gives CDR1 KGHSH, CDR2 LQKENI. The CDR3 length is 12 residues. V was trimmed by 7 bases and J by 5 bases, leaving 12 bases between them. CDR3 in amino acids: CASFRSGNEQYF. CDR3 sequence (DNA): TGTGCCAGCTTTCGTAGCGGCAACGAGCAGTACTTC.

This clonotype was seen a handful of times. The chain couples TRBV7-2 to TRBJ2-7; D might be TRBD2 (6 bases). Germline values: CDR1 SGHTA, CDR2 FQGNSA. Trimming took off 5 bases at V and 3 bases at J, with 14 bases between the two ends. The CDR3 consists of 14 residues. The CDR3 reads CASSLNTGGYEQYF. The CDR3 bases are TGTGCCAGCAGCCTAAATACCGGGGGCTACGAGCAGTACTTC.

The V and J genes are TRBV29-1 and TRBJ2-1, with 9 bases aligning to TRBD1. J gave up 7 bases and V 5 bases, and 12 bases lay outside the gene matches. Germline V gene lookup returns CDR1 SQVTM and CDR2 ANQGSEA. The CDR3 consists of 15 residues. DNA of the CDR3: TGCAGCGTTAAGACCGGGACAGGGCCAGGGAATGAGCAGTTCTTC. It is translated as CSVKTGTGPGNEQFF.

With regard to this clonotype: The junction shows a germline mismatch at one end, possibly a read error. The gene calls are TRBV2 and TRBJ2-3; no clear D. The CDR3 has 12 amino acids. CDR1 and CDR2 from the germline V gene are SNHLY and FYNNEI. DNA of the CDR3: TGTGCCGGCAGTGTCGACATGGATACGCAGTATTTT. As protein: CAGSVDMDTQYF. Full variable domain (outside the CDR3, taken from reference TRBV2 and TRBJ2-3): EPEVTQTPSHQVTQMGQEVILRCVPISNHLYFYWYRQILGQKVEFLVSFYNNEISEKSEIFDDQFSVERPDGSNFTLKIRSTKLEDSAMYFCAGSVDMDTQYFGPGTRLTVL.

On this clonotype itself: The junction departs from the called germline gene at one end, perhaps through a read error. The genes are TRBV12-3 or TRBV12-4 and TRBJ1-2; a possible D gene is TRBD1 (5 bases). CDR3 length equals 13 residues. The CDR3 DNA sequence: TGTGCCAGCAGTTTAAGGGGAATTTATGGCTGCACCTTC. It encodes CASSLRGIYGCTF.

The chain uses TRBV20-1 and TRBJ2-7, with 7 bases fitting TRBD1. This CDR3 comprises 15 residues. Trimming cost V 4 bases and J 0 bases; bases outside gene matches: 9. Germline V lookup: CDR1 DFQATT, CDR2 SNEGSKA (reference sequence). The CDR3 is CSAKKTGLPSYEQYF. The CDR3 coding sequence is TGCAGTGCTAAGAAGACAGGGCTACCCTCCTACGAGCAGTACTTC.

V and J are TRBV5-6 and TRBJ2-7; TRBD2 might be the D (6 bases). This CDR3 contains 14 residues. Germline V gene sequence: CDR1 SGHDT, CDR2 YYEEEE. V was pared by 0 bases and J by 3 bases, with 10 bases between. The CDR3 DNA reads TGTGCCAGCAGCTTGGTCCGGGGGAACTACGAGCAGTACTTC. This encodes CASSLVRGNYEQYF.

The chain employs TRBV11-1 and TRBJ2-7, with no clear D. The V and J ends lost 5 bases and 4 bases respectively, with 12 bases between them. CDR3 length: 13 residues. The germline CDR1 and CDR2 sequences are SGHAT and FQDESV (reference sequence). The CDR3 nucleotides are TGTGCCAGCAGCCCCGACGCCTCATACGAGCAGTACTTC. Translating gives CASSPDASYEQYF.

V and J are TRBV21-1 and TRBJ2-1; the table gives TRBD1 as D, unverified against the DNA. TRBV21-1 is given as a pseudogene. This CDR3 region has 18 residues. The CDR3: CASSISNPQLMSYTEQFF. The CDR3 nucleotides read TGTGCCAGCAGCATCTCGAACCCCCAGCTGATGTCCTACACTGAGCAGTTCTTC.